Listed below are T cell receptor beta chains from one sample, sequenced in a study of shared clonotypes between healthy human individuals. TCRdb keeps only in-frame clones here, not all; method: immunoSEQ multiplex PCR. Seen here are over 850,000 clones, 75% to 80% observed once, and the top ten hold more than 0.5%. Material: memory CD4+ T cells from PBMCs. These receptors all come from a man younger than 35 in good health. Some clones in this sample may be carry-over from other donors' samples. CDR3s include the opening cysteine and the closing phenylalanine or tryptophan. D genes are given only for firm matches. The size of a clone is reported for some rows only, either as once, few or many, or as a class for expanded clones.

>TRBV14|.|TRBJ1-1|few
TGTGCCAGCAGCCATCTGGGGGCAATAGGGAACACTGAAGCTTTCTTT
CASSHLGAIGNTEAFF
>TRBV6-5|.|TRBJ2-7|.
TGTGCCAGCAGTTTCCTCCGGGGAAGCTCCTACGAGCAGTACTTC
CASSFLRGSSYEQYF
>TRBV7-3|.|TRBJ2-6|.
TGTGCCAGCAGTACCCGACCGGGGCGGACTGGGGCCAACGTCCTGACTTTC
CASSTRPGRTGANVLTF
>TRBV11-2|.|TRBJ1-5|.
TGTGCCAGCAGCTTTCACGGGGCCAGTCAGCCCCAGCATTTT
CASSFHGASQPQHF
>TRBV7-6|TRBD1|TRBJ2-1|.
TGTGCCAGCAGCCCTACAGGGGCGGTAGGGCAGTTCTTC
CASSPTGAVGQFF
>TRBV28|.|TRBJ2-7|.
TGTGCCAGCAGCTCACCCCACAGGCCCGATATCTACGAGCAGTACTTC
CASSSPHRPDIYEQYF
>TRBV15|TRBD1|TRBJ2-5|.
TGTGCCACCAGCAGAGTCGGACAGGGTCAAGAGACCCAGTACTTC
CATSRVGQGQETQYF
>TRBV15|.|TRBJ1-1|many
TGTGCCACCAGCAGAGAGGAGCCCCGCCAGAACACTGAAGCTTTCTTT
CATSREEPRQNTEAFF
>TRBV28|TRBD2|TRBJ2-3|.
TGTGCCAGCAGTACTAGCGGGAGAGTCCCAGATACGCAGTATTTT
CASSTSGRVPDTQYF
>TRBV6-1|TRBD1|TRBJ1-2|.
TGTGCCAGCAGTGGCCCGGACAGGGCAGAGTCTGGCTACACCTTC
CASSGPDRAESGYTF
>TRBV5-6|TRBD2|TRBJ2-7|.
TGTGCCAGCAGCTTCGGGACTAGCGTCCTCGAGCAGTACTTC
CASSFGTSVLEQYF
>TRBV28|TRBD2|TRBJ2-3|.
TGTGCCAGCAGTTTAGTGGCTAGCGGAGACACAGATACGCAGTATTTT
CASSLVASGDTDTQYF
>TRBV15|TRBD1|TRBJ2-1|.
TGTGCCACCAGCAATAGGGACAGGCGAGACAATGAGCAGTTCTTC
CATSNRDRRDNEQFF
>TRBV5-1|TRBD1|TRBJ2-5|.
TGCGCCAGCAGCGACCTCGACAGGGGGGTAGAGACCCAGTACTTC
CASSDLDRGVETQYF
>TRBV7-6|TRBD2|TRBJ2-1|.
TGTGCCAGCAGCCGTCGACTAGCGGGAGACGTCGGTGAGCAGTTCTTC
CASSRRLAGDVGEQFF
>TRBV7-3|.|TRBJ1-1|.
TGTGCCAGCAGCTTTAGTTTGAACACTGAAGCTTTCTTT
CASSFSLNTEAFF
>TRBV18|TRBD1|TRBJ2-1|.
TGTGCCAGCTCACCACCCGACAGGGTAAGTGAGCAGTTCTTC
CASSPPDRVSEQFF
>TRBV5-1|TRBD1|TRBJ2-7|few
TGCGCCAGCAGCCCAGGAGGACCCGGGACAGGGTGGTACGAGCAGTACTTC
CASSPGGPGTGWYEQYF
>TRBV19|.|TRBJ1-3|.
TGTGCCAGTAGTATACCGGGACGGGGAAACACCATATATTTT
CASSIPGRGNTIYF
>TRBV19|.|TRBJ2-5|.
TGTGCCAGTAGTATAGGCAACGGACTTAGGGAGACCCAGTACTTC
CASSIGNGLRETQYF
>TRBV18|.|TRBJ2-5|.
TGTGCCAGCTACAGGGTCGGGGAGACCCAGTACTTC
CASYRVGETQYF
>TRBV5-6|TRBD2|TRBJ2-7|.
TGTGCCAGCAGCTGGGGGACTAGCGGGAGCTACGAGCAGTACTTC
CASSWGTSGSYEQYF
>TRBV28|TRBD2|TRBJ2-7|.
TGTGCCAGCAGCCCGGGAGGGGATGCCCGATGGGGGGAGCAGTACTTC
CASSPGGDARWGEQYF
>TRBV6-4|TRBD1|TRBJ1-2|.
TGTGCCAGCAGTCGATTTGGCAGGGACAGTTTTCCCTATGGCTACACCTTC
CASSRFGRDSFPYGYTF
>TRBV5-1|.|TRBJ1-3|.
TGCGCCAGCAGCTACACAGGGCCCGTGGACACCATATATTTT
CASSYTGPVDTIYF
>TRBV10-3|.|TRBJ2-2|few
TGTGCCATCAGTGAATTAAGGGGTGGGACCGGGGAGCTGTTTTTT
CAISELRGGTGELFF
>TRBV7-9|TRBD2|TRBJ2-7|few
TGTGCCAGCAGCGCTAGCGGGAGCACCTACGAGCAGTACTTC
CASSASGSTYEQYF
>TRBV21-1|.|TRBJ2-7|.
TGTGCCAGCAGCCCCCTCGGTAGGGGCTACGAGCAGTACTTC
CASSPLGRGYEQYF
>TRBV2|.|TRBJ1-4|.
TGTGCCAGCAGAGGGGTTAATGAAAAACTGTTTTTT
CASRGVNEKLFF
>TRBV30|.|TRBJ2-4|.
TGTGCCTGGAAAGGGGTGGGCAAAAACATTCAGTACTTC
CAWKGVGKNIQYF
>TRBV18|.|TRBJ2-7|.
TGTGCCAGCTCACCACCGCGCAGCTCCTACGAGCAGTACTTC
CASSPPRSSYEQYF
>TRBV6-1|.|TRBJ2-7|.
TGTGCCAGCAGGGGATTTTCCGTAGGTACTTCCGAGCAGTACTTC
CASRGFSVGTSEQYF
>TRBV28|.|TRBJ1-3|.
TGTGCCACCGCTGCGGGGGGGTATACTGGAAACACCATATATTTT
CATAAGGYTGNTIYF
>TRBV28|TRBD2|TRBJ2-5|.
TGTGCCAGCAGTTCACTAGCGGAGACCCAGTACTTC
CASSSLAETQYF